What follows are 26 T cell receptor beta chains derived from one specimen sequenced in a study of T cell repertoires in cytomegalovirus infection (dated by TCRdb to the late 2010s). Their antigens remain unidentified. Instrument used: Illumina HiSeq 1500. TCRdb reworked the public reads: Q25 trimming with fastp, MiXCR clone assembly, productive beta chains retained. Each CDR3 protein gets just one entry, which takes the most common genes and DNA from the rows behind it. In this sample the table shows about 770,000 distinct CDR3 sequences, just under 30% of which occur a single time. 13% of the sample comes from the top ten. The treatment or condition label on this specimen signifies: in vitro stimulation with specific CMV peptide epitopes to enrich CMV-specific T cells. This specimen was cultured CD8+ T cells from PBMCs, taken from culture after CMV antigen stimulation. The receptors stem from a human donor in good health (CMV status not recorded). Some clones in this sample may be carry-over from other donors' samples.

Many counts were recorded for this clonotype. This rearrangement joins TRBV7-8 to TRBJ1-1; tentatively, D is TRBD1 (6 bases). V was shortened by 5 bases and J by 7 bases, with 11 bases between the two germline ends. CDR3 size: 12 residues. CDR1 is SGHVS and CDR2 is FQNEAQ in the germline V gene. For the CDR3, the DNA is TGTGCCAGCAGCGTAGGGGGTTTTGAAGCTTTCTTT. Translation gives CASSVGGFEAFF.

The rearrangement joins TRBV7-6 to TRBJ1-5; 8 bases match TRBD1. This CDR3 spans 15 amino acids. J lost 6 bases, V lost 1 base, and 5 bases had no gene match. In germline, CDR1 is SGHVS, CDR2 FNYEAQ. DNA for the CDR3: TGTGCCAGCAGCTTAGGACAGGGGTCAAGTCAGCCCCAGCATTTT. This encodes CASSLGQGSSQPQHF. The whole variable domain, filled in from reference TRBV7-6 and TRBJ1-5, reads GAGVSQSPRYKVTKRGQDVALRCDPISGHVSLYWYRQALGQGPEFLTYFNYEAQQDKSGLPNDRFSAERPEGSISTLTIQRTEQRDSAMYRCASSLGQGSSQPQHFGDGTRLSIL.

This clonotype was seen only a few times. The chain carries TRBV5-6 and TRBJ2-2; 11 nucleotides agree with TRBD2. The germline CDR1 and CDR2 sequences are SGHDT and YYEEEE. This CDR3 contains 16 residues. The trim removed 3 bases at V and 6 bases at J, leaving 7 bases unmatched. CDR3 sequence: CASSSPSGGTPGELFF. DNA for the CDR3: TGTGCCAGCAGCTCGCCTAGCGGGGGGACCCCCGGGGAGCTGTTTTTT.

This clonotype was seen only a few times. The rearrangement joins TRBV19 to TRBJ2-1, with TRBD2 identical over 9 bases. The J segment lost 4 bases and the V segment lost 4 bases, leaving 2 bases of the junction unmatched. Germline CDR1 and CDR2: LNHDA and SQIVND (reference sequence). This CDR3 has 14 residues. CDR3 loop: CASSKAGGYNEQFF. CDR3 DNA sequence: TGTGCCAGTAGTAAGGCGGGGGGGTACAATGAGCAGTTCTTC.

The rearrangement uses TRBV9 and TRBJ1-2; D call uncertain. The CDR3 runs to 16 residues. The germline V and J ends were trimmed by 0 bases and 4 bases, with 16 bases remaining between them. Germline V gene data show CDR1 as SGDLS and CDR2 as YYNGEE. CDR3 in amino acids: CASSVEGKVASYGYTF. CDR3 in DNA: TGTGCCAGCAGCGTAGAGGGCAAGGTGGCCTCCTATGGCTACACCTTC. The full variable domain, its missing parts supplied by reference TRBV9 and TRBJ1-2, is DSGVTQTPKHLITATGQRVTLRCSPRSGDLSVYWYQQSLDQGLQFLIQYYNGEERAKGNILERFSAQQFPDLHSELNLSSLELGDSALYFCASSVEGKVASYGYTFGSGTRLTVV.

This clonotype was seen ten or more times. V usage is TRBV7-9 and J usage is TRBJ1-2; 9 bases align to TRBD1. J gave up 8 bases and V 1 base, and 2 bases lay outside the gene matches. This CDR3 is 13 amino acids long. From germline, CDR1 is SEHNR and CDR2 FQNEAQ (reference sequence). As DNA, the CDR3 is TGTGCCAGCAGCTTAGGGGACAGGGACGGCTACACCTTC. Encoded protein: CASSLGDRDGYTF.

The J gene is TRBJ2-1, the V gene TRBV14; no definite D call. Germline V gene lookup returns CDR1 SGHDN and CDR2 FVKESK. The CDR3 spans 15 residues. V gave up 0 bases and J gave up 4 bases, with 10 bases separating them. CDR3 sequence: CASSQELQPYNEQFF. The CDR3 nucleotides are TGTGCCAGCAGCCAAGAATTACAGCCTTACAATGAGCAGTTCTTC.

This clonotype was found many times. The CDR3 DNA reads TGTGCCAGCAGCCATCTCCCCGGGACTAGCGGGGGGGGGAGATTCAGCACAGATACGCAGTATTTT. Amino acid sequence: CASSHLPGTSGGGRFSTDTQYF. This chain joins TRBV3-1 and TRBJ2-3; 16 nucleotides align to TRBD2. With 3 bases clipped from V and 0 bases from J, the junction kept 15 bases outside the gene matches. Germline V gives CDR1 LGHDT, CDR2 YNNKEL (reference sequence). There are 22 residues in the CDR3.

This clonotype was picked up a small number of times. This chain joins TRBV2 and TRBJ2-1, with no clear D. V lost 0 bases to trimming and J lost 5 bases, with 17 bases between them. This CDR3 comprises 17 residues. Germline V lookup: CDR1 SNHLY, CDR2 FYNNEI. The CDR3 bases are TGTGCCAGCAGTGAAGCGCTTCGTACTCCCCGCGACAATGAGCAGTTCTTC. Its translation: CASSEALRTPRDNEQFF.

The rearrangement joins TRBV7-9 to TRBJ1-2; maybe TRBD1 (6 bases). The V end lost 6 bases, the J end lost 5 bases, and 16 bases lay between the germline ends. Germline V gene data show CDR1 as SEHNR and CDR2 as FQNEAQ (reference sequence). This CDR3 is 14 amino acids long. The CDR3 here is CASRRPGDRYGYTF. CDR3 sequence (DNA): TGTGCCAGCAGGCGCCCAGGGGATAGGTATGGCTACACCTTC.

The sample holds many counts of this clonotype. The CDR3 DNA reads as TGTGCCAGCAGCTTTCATAAGAGGGGGCCCACAAACACTGAAGCTTTCTTT. This encodes CASSFHKRGPTNTEAFF. The V and J genes are TRBV7-6 and TRBJ1-1; TRBD1 agrees at 7 bases. The CDR3 spans 17 residues. Germline V gene sequence: CDR1 SGHVS, CDR2 FNYEAQ. With V trimmed by 3 bases and J by 2 bases, 12 bases remained unmatched.

This chain uses TRBV29-1 with TRBJ1-2; TRBD1 aligns across 10 bases. The CDR3 has 11 amino acids. Germline lookup yields CDR1 SQVTM and CDR2 ANQGSEA. The junction had 1 base not matched to a gene; V was cut back by 6 bases and J by 6 bases. CDR3 sequence reads: CSVGTGDGYTF. For the CDR3, the DNA is TGCAGCGTCGGGACAGGGGATGGCTACACCTTC.

The V and J genes are TRBV19 and TRBJ2-2, with no clear D. In germline, CDR1 is LNHDA, CDR2 SQIVND (reference sequence). V lost 0 bases and J lost 4, with 12 bases in between. CDR3 length: 16 amino acids. In DNA, the CDR3 is TGTGCCAGTAGTATAGAGCTTTGGGTTACCACCGGGGAGCTGTTTTTT. Its translation is CASSIELWVTTGELFF.

This sequence joins TRBV12-3 or TRBV12-4 and TRBJ2-2; D gene unclear. The CDR3 has 12 residues. V was pared by 5 bases and J by 6 bases, with 7 bases between. The CDR3 is CASSEFAGELFF. The CDR3 DNA reads TGTGCCAGCAGTGAGTTCGCCGGGGAGCTGTTTTTT.

CDR3 nucleotide sequence: TGTGCCAGCAATGGCTATAGGAGAGATGACGGGGAGCTGTTTTTT. Amino acids: CASNGYRRDDGELFF. The V call is TRBV2, the J call TRBJ2-2; unclear D gene. Germline V gene lookup returns CDR1 SNHLY and CDR2 FYNNEI. Trimming cost V 7 bases and J 7 bases, with 19 bases left between them. The CDR3 runs 15 residues. Looking up the rest from reference TRBV2 and TRBJ2-2 gives the full variable domain: EPEVTQTPSHQVTQMGQEVILRCVPISNHLYFYWYRQILGQKVEFLVSFYNNEISEKSEIFDDQFSVERPDGSNFTLKIRSTKLEDSAMYFCASNGYRRDDGELFFGEGSRLTVL.

This clonotype was seen at least ten times. V usage is TRBV10-3 and J usage is TRBJ1-1, with 7 bases identical to TRBD1. CDR1 and CDR2 from the germline V gene are ENHRY and SYGVKD. This CDR3 has 15 amino acids. With V trimmed by 3 bases and J by 1 base, 5 bases remained unmatched. The CDR3 here is CAISDLQGKNTEAFF. CDR3 nucleotide sequence: TGTGCCATCAGTGACCTACAGGGGAAGAACACTGAAGCTTTCTTT.

In this sample, this clonotype turned up a few times. The chain links TRBV6-5 to TRBJ1-1; D remains unclear. V gave up 4 bases and J gave up 5 bases, with 11 bases separating them. Per the germline V gene, CDR1 is MNHEY and CDR2 is SVGAGI. This CDR3 is built from 13 residues. The CDR3, as DNA: TGTGCCAGCAGTTGGGTAGGAGGTACTGAAGCTTTCTTT. This translates into CASSWVGGTEAFF.

V is TRBV3-1 and J is TRBJ1-4; D possibly corresponds to TRBD1 (6 bases). Germline values: CDR1 LGHDT, CDR2 YNNKEL (reference sequence). This CDR3 has 14 amino acids. V was trimmed by 7 bases and J by 5 bases, leaving 14 bases between them. The CDR3 reads CASTQDSTNEKLFF. DNA of the CDR3: TGTGCCAGCACTCAGGACAGTACGAATGAAAAACTGTTTTTT.

Remarks on this clonotype: Possible read error: a much larger clone is one base away. This chain joins TRBV7-6 and TRBJ2-5; 8 nucleotides agree with TRBD2. The CDR3 spans 15 residues. Germline trimming cut 6 bases from V and 0 bases from J; bases unmatched to any gene: 6. From germline, CDR1 is SGHVS and CDR2 FNYEAQ. The CDR3 region has the DNA TGTGCCAGCAGTTATCGGGAGGGGGACCAAGAGACCCAGTACTTC. It translates to CASSYREGDQETQYF.

The CDR3: CASSPMLGYNSPLHF. The CDR3 bases are TGTGCCAGCAGCCCAATGCTGGGTTATAATTCACCCCTCCACTTT. The chain carries TRBV6-6 and TRBJ1-6; D remains ambiguous. Trimming shortened V by 6 bases and J by 4 bases, and 13 bases separated the two germline ends. In germline, CDR1 is MNHNY, CDR2 SVGAGI (reference sequence). CDR3 length equals 15 residues.

Ten or more counts support this clonotype. CDR3 bases: TGTGCCAGCAGCCCGGCGAGGGAAATTGATGGCTACACCTTC. It codes for CASSPAREIDGYTF. This sequence joins TRBV7-9 and TRBJ1-2; D not certain. Per the germline V gene, CDR1 is SEHNR and CDR2 is FQNEAQ (reference sequence). This CDR3 has 14 residues. Trimming removed 5 bases at V and 6 bases at J, with 16 bases between.

Here the CDR3 DNA reads TGCAGCGCTGACAGGGGGACCGGGGAGCTGTTTTTT. The encoded protein is CSADRGTGELFF. This chain joins TRBV29-1 and TRBJ2-2; 9 bases agree with TRBD1. The CDR3 is made up of 12 amino acids. The germline V gene has CDR1 SQVTM and CDR2 ANQGSEA. V trimming: 7 bases; J trimming: 5 bases; junction bases outside the gene matches: 2.

This clonotype was detected many times. This chain connects TRBV7-8 to TRBJ2-2; 7 bases agree with TRBD2. Germline assignment: CDR1 SGHVS and CDR2 FQNEAQ. The V and J ends lost 8 bases and 6 bases, in that order; junction bases with no gene match: 3. This CDR3 contains 12 residues. CDR3 nucleotides: TGTGCCAGCGACGGGGGGTCCGGGGAGCTGTTTTTT. Translation: CASDGGSGELFF.

This clonotype was detected only once. This chain links TRBV20-1 with TRBJ2-1, with TRBD2 identical over 8 bases. V lost 8 bases to trimming and J lost 4 bases; unmatched junction nucleotides: 10. CDR1 is DFQATT, CDR2 SNEGSKA, per germline (reference sequence). The CDR3 contains 14 residues. The CDR3 coding sequence is TGCAGTTGGCGGGGGGAAATCTCATACAATGAGCAGTTCTTC. It encodes CSWRGEISYNEQFF.

This clonotype was seen ten or more times. The rearrangement joins TRBV7-6 to TRBJ2-2; the D gene is possibly TRBD2 (5 bases). The CDR3 is 16 amino acids. V was shortened by 4 bases and J by 3 bases, with 15 bases between the two germline ends. Germline CDR1 is SGHVS and CDR2 is FNYEAQ. The CDR3 is CASSSVVAGDTGELFF. CDR3 sequence (DNA): TGTGCCAGCAGCTCGGTAGTGGCCGGGGACACCGGGGAGCTGTTTTTT.

This chain connects TRBV10-2 to TRBJ2-1; 7 positions agree with TRBD1. There are 15 residues in the CDR3. CDR1 is WSHSY, CDR2 SAAADI, per germline. Losses at the gene ends were 3 bases for V and 1 base for J; bases not matched to a gene: 3. CDR3 protein: CASSDTGVSYNEQFF. The CDR3 region has the DNA TGCGCCAGCAGTGATACAGGGGTATCCTACAATGAGCAGTTCTTC.